The 12 T cell receptor beta chains below were found in one sample sequenced in a study of cytomegalovirus exposure and HLA in healthy donors. The primer mix had 60 Vbeta and 13 Jbeta primers. Some clones are missing from TCRdb's copy, which holds only in-frame ones; the method was immunoSEQ multiplex PCR. The data contain some 120,000 clones, less than 10% of them singletons. Source material: PBMCs. Receptors originate from a middle-aged woman in good health and CMV-seropositive.

This clone was observed a handful of times. This sequence joins TRBV29-1 and TRBJ2-5; tentative D call: TRBD2 (5 bases). Germline V gene lookup returns CDR1 SQVTM and CDR2 ANQGSEA. The CDR3 consists of 14 residues. V was cut by 4 bases and J by 5 bases, with 17 bases left in between. The DNA for the CDR3 is TGCAGCGTTGCCTTGAGGGCCCGAGGGGAGACCCAGTACTTC. Protein sequence: CSVALRARGETQYF.

The genes are TRBV19 and TRBJ2-5, with a tentative D call TRBD1 (6 bases). CDR3 size: 13 residues. Germline lookup yields CDR1 LNHDA and CDR2 SQIVND (reference sequence). V was trimmed by 3 bases and J by 1 base, leaving 6 bases between them. The CDR3 reads CASSMGAQETQYF. The CDR3 bases are TGTGCCAGTAGTATGGGGGCCCAAGAGACCCAGTACTTC.

This sequence joins TRBV5-4 and TRBJ1-5; TRBD1 agrees at 9 bases. Germline assignment: CDR1 SGHNT and CDR2 YYREEE (reference sequence). V lost 7 bases and J lost 3; bases outside the gene matches: 8. The CDR3 is 15 amino acids. DNA for the CDR3: TGTGCCAGCGGCGAAGGACAGGGGAACAATCAGCCCCAGCATTTT. Translated: CASGEGQGNNQPQHF.

V gene TRBV11-2 combines with J gene TRBJ2-7; a weak D match, TRBD1 (6 bases). Germline values: CDR1 SGHAT, CDR2 FQNNGV. The length of the CDR3 is 14 residues. V gave up 5 bases and J gave up 3 bases, with 14 bases separating them. CDR3 amino acids: CASSPGVFGYEQYF. CDR3 sequence (DNA): TGTGCCAGCAGCCCAGGGGTTTTCGGCTACGAGCAGTACTTC.

This clone was seen more than once but under ten times. The rearrangement uses TRBV29-1 and TRBJ2-1; weak D call: TRBD2 (7 bases). Trimming removed 4 bases at V and 10 bases at J, with 17 bases between. Germline CDR1 and CDR2: SQVTM and ANQGSEA. The CDR3 is made up of 13 amino acids. CDR3 loop: CSVGTVGAGEQFF. CDR3 DNA sequence: TGCAGCGTTGGGACAGTTGGAGCGGGGGAGCAGTTCTTC.

The chain has TRBV5-1 and TRBJ2-7; D may be TRBD1 (5 bases). The length of the CDR3 is 15 residues. Trimming cost V 0 bases and J 2 bases, with 12 bases left between them. Germline V CDR1 and CDR2: SGHRS, YFSETQ. The CDR3 sequence is CASSLASSRAYEQYF. The CDR3, as DNA: TGCGCCAGCAGCTTGGCGTCGTCCAGGGCCTACGAGCAGTACTTC.

This sequence joins TRBV29-1 and TRBJ2-3, with TRBD1 matching 7 bases. Germline CDR1 reads SQVTM; CDR2 reads ANQGSEA. The length of the CDR3 is 12 residues. The V segment lost 7 bases and the J segment 0 bases; nucleotides outside the gene matches: 1. CDR3 protein: CSGDRSTDTQYF. The CDR3 coding sequence is TGCAGCGGGGACAGAAGCACAGATACGCAGTATTTT.

This clone has a handful of counts. The chain carries TRBV7-6 and TRBJ2-7; D unresolved. V was shortened by 4 bases and J by 1 base, with 11 bases between the two germline ends. Germline V CDR1 and CDR2: SGHVS, FNYEAQ. The CDR3 totals 14 residues. For the CDR3, the DNA is TGTGCCAGCAGCTCCGGTCTAGAGTCCTACGAGCAGTACTTC. It encodes CASSSGLESYEQYF.

This clone was counted only a few times. The CDR3 here is CSVGLGWGPSSYEQYF. The CDR3 DNA sequence: TGCAGCGTTGGATTGGGGTGGGGCCCTAGCTCCTACGAGCAGTACTTC. V gene TRBV29-1 combines with J gene TRBJ2-7; D is perhaps TRBD1 (5 bases). Germline V gives CDR1 SQVTM, CDR2 ANQGSEA. V shed 4 bases and J shed 0 bases, with 19 bases lying between them. This CDR3 region has 16 residues.

The chain couples TRBV5-1 to TRBJ2-5; perhaps TRBD1 as D (5 bases). Germline loops: CDR1 SGHRS, CDR2 YFSETQ. Trimming cost V 2 bases and J 2 bases, with 16 bases left between them. This CDR3 is built from 16 residues. The CDR3 bases are TGCGCCAGCAGCTTAAAGGGGTGGCAAAGGCAAGAGACCCAGTACTTC. It is translated as CASSLKGWQRQETQYF.

The sample holds many counts of this clone. The J gene is TRBJ2-7, the V gene TRBV6-5; 10 nucleotides line up with TRBD1. Germline V gene lookup returns CDR1 MNHEY and CDR2 SVGAGI. The CDR3 sequence is 15 residues long. Trimming cost V 5 bases and J 2 bases; bases outside gene matches: 6. CDR3 loop: CASSQPGTGAYEQYF. CDR3 coding DNA: TGTGCCAGCAGTCAACCCGGGACAGGGGCCTACGAGCAGTACTTC.

This clone has a handful of counts. The gene calls are TRBV4-1 and TRBJ2-7; unclear D gene. Per the germline V gene, CDR1 is MGHRA and CDR2 is YSYEKL. The CDR3 is 15 amino acids. V gave up 0 bases and J gave up 5 bases, with 14 bases separating them. The CDR3 DNA follows: TGCGCCAGCAGCCAAGAACAAGTGTTTCGTCACGAGCAGTACTTC. It translates to CASSQEQVFRHEQYF.